The 11 T cell receptor beta chains below all came from one sample that was sequenced in a study of identifying expanded T cells in peripheral blood. Profiling relied on immunoSEQ multiplex PCR, and the TCRdb table lists in-frame clones only, not all of them. The table lists approximately 100,000 clones, 87% of them singletons, with 15% to 20% in the top ten. Sequenced sample: blood. These receptors all stem from a person aged 18 to 70 in good health.

The chain couples TRBV6-5 to TRBJ2-1; the D is unclear. Trimming shortened V by 2 bases and J by 4 bases, and 15 bases separated the two germline ends. The germline V gene has CDR1 MNHEY and CDR2 SVGAGI. The CDR3 runs to 16 residues. CDR3 coding DNA: TGTGCCAGCAGTTACACGGACGACTCCCCATACAATGAGCAGTTCTTC. This translates into CASSYTDDSPYNEQFF.

J is TRBJ2-7 and V is TRBV7-2; the D is unclear. Per the germline V gene, CDR1 is SGHTA and CDR2 is FQGNSA. The CDR3 totals 13 residues. With 5 bases removed from V and 1 base from J, the gap between germline ends came to 9 bases. CDR3 protein: CASSHGSSYEQYF. The CDR3 nucleotides are TGTGCCAGCAGCCATGGCTCATCCTACGAGCAGTACTTC. Supplemented by reference TRBV7-2 and TRBJ2-7, the full variable domain reads GAGVSQSPSNKVTEKGKDVELRCDPISGHTALYWYRQSLGQGLEFLIYFQGNSAPDKSGLPSDRFSAERTGGSVSTLTIQRTQQEDSAVYLCASSHGSSYEQYFGPGTRLTVT.

V usage is TRBV7-8 and J usage is TRBJ2-1, with 10 positions matching TRBD1. Germline assignment: CDR1 SGHVS and CDR2 FQNEAQ. The CDR3 is made up of 15 amino acids. Losses at the gene ends were 3 bases for V and 12 bases for J; bases not matched to a gene: 11. In nucleotides, the CDR3 is TGTGCCAGCAGCTTCTCCGGGACAGGGGATGTAGTGCAGTTCTTC. Amino acid sequence: CASSFSGTGDVVQFF. Drawing the rest from reference TRBV7-8 and TRBJ2-1, the complete variable domain is GAGVSQSPRYKVAKRGQDVALRCDPISGHVSLFWYQQALGQGPEFLTYFQNEAQLDKSGLPSDRFFAERPEGSVSTLKIQRTQQEDSAVYLCASSFSGTGDVVQFFGPGTRLTVL.

This chain joins TRBV19 and TRBJ2-7; 7 positions agree with TRBD1. Losses at the gene ends were 3 bases for V and 2 bases for J; bases not matched to a gene: 7. The germline V gene has CDR1 LNHDA and CDR2 SQIVND (reference sequence). The CDR3 runs to 15 residues. The CDR3: CASSIKGGSAYEQYF. In DNA, the CDR3 is TGTGCCAGTAGTATTAAAGGGGGCAGCGCCTACGAGCAGTACTTC.

The CDR3, as DNA: TGTGCCAGCAGCTTAACAGGGGGCTGGGGCGAGCAGTACTTC. This encodes CASSLTGGWGEQYF. The chain couples TRBV5-4 to TRBJ2-7, with 9 bases that match TRBD1. Germline trimming cut 2 bases from V and 6 bases from J; bases unmatched to any gene: 6. The germline V gene has CDR1 SGHNT and CDR2 YYREEE (reference sequence). The length of the CDR3 is 14 residues. Combining the CDR3 with reference TRBV5-4 and TRBJ2-7 gives the whole variable domain ETGVTQSPTHLIKTRGQQVTLRCSSQSGHNTVSWYQQALGQGPQFIFQYYREEENGRGNFPPRFSGLQFPNYSSELNVNALELDDSALYLCASSLTGGWGEQYFGPGTRLTVT.

V and J are TRBV30 and TRBJ1-6; 9 positions match TRBD1. Germline assignment: CDR1 GTSNPN and CDR2 SVGIG (reference sequence). This CDR3 has 16 amino acids. Trimming cost V 1 base and J 4 bases; bases outside gene matches: 5. CDR3 bases: TGTGCCTGGAGTGGTACAGGGGGCTCATATAATTCACCCCTCCACTTT. Translating it yields CAWSGTGGSYNSPLHF.

The V and J genes are TRBV7-9 and TRBJ2-6; no definite D call. In germline, CDR1 is SEHNR, CDR2 FQNEAQ (reference sequence). This CDR3 region has 16 residues. Trimming shortened V by 0 bases and J by 0 bases, and 6 bases separated the two germline ends. The chain's CDR3 is CASSLAHSSGANVLTF. The CDR3 region has the DNA TGTGCCAGCAGCTTAGCGCATAGCTCTGGGGCCAACGTCCTGACTTTC.

The J gene is TRBJ2-3, the V gene TRBV7-8; D might be TRBD2 (6 bases). CDR1 is SGHVS, CDR2 FQNEAQ, per germline. Trimming took 1 base from V and 4 from J, leaving 15 bases between them. This CDR3 has 16 amino acids. The CDR3 spells CASSLVGGSHADTQYF. CDR3 nucleotide sequence: TGTGCCAGCAGCTTAGTGGGAGGCTCTCACGCAGATACGCAGTATTTT.

In this sample, this clone turned up once. J is TRBJ2-1 and V is TRBV11-1, with D possibly TRBD2 on 6 matching bases. Germline V gene sequence: CDR1 SGHAT, CDR2 FQDESV (reference sequence). Trimming removed 2 bases from V and 4 bases from J, with 12 bases in between. This CDR3 is 15 amino acids long. CDR3 sequence reads: CASSLLRGSYNEQFF. As DNA, the CDR3 is TGTGCCAGCAGCTTATTGCGGGGATCTTACAATGAGCAGTTCTTC.

The genes are TRBV9 and TRBJ1-6; D is possibly TRBD1 (5 bases). This CDR3 comprises 15 residues. Trimming removed 0 bases at V and 10 bases at J, with 14 bases between. CDR1 is SGDLS, CDR2 YYNGEE, per germline. CDR3 coding DNA: TGTGCCAGCAGCGTAGAGGGGCCTCCCAGGTCACCCCTCCACTTT. It translates to CASSVEGPPRSPLHF.

This chain uses TRBV19 with TRBJ2-1; D ambiguous. The CDR3 is made up of 15 amino acids. V lost 3 bases to trimming and J lost 6 bases, with 15 bases between them. Germline-derived CDR1 and CDR2 are LNHDA and SQIVND (reference sequence). For the CDR3, the DNA is TGTGCCAGTAGTATCCTTTCGGGTAGATCCAATGAGCAGTTCTTC. It encodes CASSILSGRSNEQFF.